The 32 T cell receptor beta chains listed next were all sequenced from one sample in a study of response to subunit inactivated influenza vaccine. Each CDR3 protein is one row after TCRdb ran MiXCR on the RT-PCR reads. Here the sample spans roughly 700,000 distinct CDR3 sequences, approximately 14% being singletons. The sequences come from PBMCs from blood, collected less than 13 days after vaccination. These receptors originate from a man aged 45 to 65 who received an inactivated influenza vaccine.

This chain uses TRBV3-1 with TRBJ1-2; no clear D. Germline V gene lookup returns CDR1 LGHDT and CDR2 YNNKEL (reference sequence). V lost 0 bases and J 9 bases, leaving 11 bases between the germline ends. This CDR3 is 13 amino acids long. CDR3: CASSQDLGRSYTF. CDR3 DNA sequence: TGTGCCAGCAGCCAAGATCTCGGCAGGAGCTACACCTTC. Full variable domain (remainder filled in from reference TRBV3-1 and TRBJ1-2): DTAVSQTPKYLVTQMGNDKSIKCEQNLGHDTMYWYKQDSKKFLKIMFSYNNKELIINETVPNRFSPKSPDKAHLNLHINSLELGDSAVYFCASSQDLGRSYTFGSGTRLTVV.

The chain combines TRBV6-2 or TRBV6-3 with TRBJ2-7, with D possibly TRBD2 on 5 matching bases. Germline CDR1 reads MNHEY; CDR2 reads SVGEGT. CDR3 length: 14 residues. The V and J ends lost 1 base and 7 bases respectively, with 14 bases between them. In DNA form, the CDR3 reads TGTGCCAGCAGTTACTACGCCAGTTCGGGGGAGCAGTACTTC. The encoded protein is CASSYYASSGEQYF.

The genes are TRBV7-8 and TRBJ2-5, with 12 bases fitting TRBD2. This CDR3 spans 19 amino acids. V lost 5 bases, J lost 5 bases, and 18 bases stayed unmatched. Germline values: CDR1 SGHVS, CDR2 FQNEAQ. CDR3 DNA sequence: TGTGCCAGCAGCCCAACGCGATCTAGCGGGAGGGCGACGGGGGAGACCCAGTACTTC. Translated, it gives CASSPTRSSGRATGETQYF.

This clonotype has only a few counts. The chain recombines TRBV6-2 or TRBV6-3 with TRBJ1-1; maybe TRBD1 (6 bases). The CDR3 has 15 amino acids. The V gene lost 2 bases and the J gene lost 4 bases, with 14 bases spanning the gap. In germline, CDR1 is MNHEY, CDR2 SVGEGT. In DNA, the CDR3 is TGTGCCAGCAGTTACATTCCAGGGGATGGCACTGAAGCTTTCTTT. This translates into CASSYIPGDGTEAFF.

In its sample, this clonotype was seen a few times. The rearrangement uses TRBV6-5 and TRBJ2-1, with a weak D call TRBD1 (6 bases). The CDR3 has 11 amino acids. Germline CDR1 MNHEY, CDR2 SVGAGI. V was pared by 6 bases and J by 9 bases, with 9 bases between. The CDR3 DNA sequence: TGTGCCAGCAGACAGGGCCGTGAGCAGTTCTTC. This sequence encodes CASRQGREQFF.

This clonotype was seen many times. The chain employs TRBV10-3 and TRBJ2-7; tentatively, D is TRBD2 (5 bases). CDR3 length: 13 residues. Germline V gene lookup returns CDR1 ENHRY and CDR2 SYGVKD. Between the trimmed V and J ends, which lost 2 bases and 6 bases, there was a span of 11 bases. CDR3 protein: CAISEPYGVEQYF. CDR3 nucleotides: TGTGCCATCAGTGAGCCCTACGGGGTCGAGCAGTACTTC.

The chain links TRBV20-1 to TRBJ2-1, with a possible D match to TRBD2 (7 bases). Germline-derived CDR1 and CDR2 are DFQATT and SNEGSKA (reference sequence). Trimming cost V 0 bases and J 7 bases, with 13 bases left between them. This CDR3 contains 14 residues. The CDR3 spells CSAREGGAQNEQFF. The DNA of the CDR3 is TGCAGTGCTAGAGAAGGGGGGGCCCAAAATGAGCAGTTCTTC.

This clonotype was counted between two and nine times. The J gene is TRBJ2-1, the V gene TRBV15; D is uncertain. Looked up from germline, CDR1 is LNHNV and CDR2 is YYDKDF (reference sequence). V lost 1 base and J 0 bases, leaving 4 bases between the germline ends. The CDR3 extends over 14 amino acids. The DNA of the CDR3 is TGTGCCACCAGCAGAGGGGTCTCCTACAATGAGCAGTTCTTC. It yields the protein CATSRGVSYNEQFF.

The CDR3 protein is CASSLKGGKVIEQYF. In DNA, the CDR3 is TGTGCCAGCAGTTTAAAGGGAGGGAAGGTGATCGAGCAGTACTTC. J is TRBJ2-7 and V is TRBV12-3 or TRBV12-4; 7 bases align to TRBD2. V gave up 2 bases and J gave up 6 bases; unmatched junction bases: 10. This CDR3 has 15 amino acids.

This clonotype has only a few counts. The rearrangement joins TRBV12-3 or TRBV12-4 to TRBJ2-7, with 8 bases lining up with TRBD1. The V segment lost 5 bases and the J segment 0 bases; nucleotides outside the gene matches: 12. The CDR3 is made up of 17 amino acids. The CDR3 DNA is TGTGCCAGCAGTCCTAGAGGACAGGGCCTGATCTCCTACGAGCAGTACTTC. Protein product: CASSPRGQGLISYEQYF.

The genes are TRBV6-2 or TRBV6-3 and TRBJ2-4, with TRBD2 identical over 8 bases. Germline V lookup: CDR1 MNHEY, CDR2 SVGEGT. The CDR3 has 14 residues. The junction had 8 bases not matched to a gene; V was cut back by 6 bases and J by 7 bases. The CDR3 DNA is TGTGCCAGCAGCCCAGGGACGGGGGGGAACATTCAGTACTTC. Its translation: CASSPGTGGNIQYF.

The chain's CDR3 is CASSTDSYEKLFF. In DNA form, the CDR3 reads TGCGCCAGCAGCACGGACAGCTATGAAAAACTGTTTTTT. The chain recombines TRBV5-1 with TRBJ1-4; D perhaps matches TRBD1 (6 bases). This CDR3 has 13 residues. Germline V gene lookup returns CDR1 SGHRS and CDR2 YFSETQ. The germline V and J ends were trimmed by 4 bases and 6 bases, with 10 bases remaining between them.

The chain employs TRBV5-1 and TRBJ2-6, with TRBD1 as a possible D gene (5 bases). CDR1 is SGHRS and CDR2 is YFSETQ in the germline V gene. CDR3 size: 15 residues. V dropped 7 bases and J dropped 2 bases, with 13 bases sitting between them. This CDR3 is CASASRVAGANVLTF. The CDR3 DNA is TGCGCCAGCGCAAGCAGGGTAGCTGGGGCCAACGTCCTGACTTTC.

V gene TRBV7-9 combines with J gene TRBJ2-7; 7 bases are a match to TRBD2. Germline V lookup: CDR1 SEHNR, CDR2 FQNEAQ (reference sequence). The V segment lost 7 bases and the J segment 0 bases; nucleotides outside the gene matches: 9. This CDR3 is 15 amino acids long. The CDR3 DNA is TGTGCCAGCACAAAATCTAGCGGCCCCTCCTACGAGCAGTACTTC. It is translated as CASTKSSGPSYEQYF.

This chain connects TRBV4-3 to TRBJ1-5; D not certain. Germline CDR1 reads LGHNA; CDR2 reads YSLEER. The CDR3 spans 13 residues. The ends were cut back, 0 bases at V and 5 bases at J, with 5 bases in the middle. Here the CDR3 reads CASSQDLHQPQHF. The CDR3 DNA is TGCGCCAGCAGCCAAGATCTCCATCAGCCCCAGCATTTT.

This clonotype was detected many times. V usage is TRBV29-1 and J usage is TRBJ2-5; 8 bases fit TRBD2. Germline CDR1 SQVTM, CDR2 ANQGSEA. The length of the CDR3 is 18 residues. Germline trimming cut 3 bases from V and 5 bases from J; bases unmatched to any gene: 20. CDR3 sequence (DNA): TGCAGCGTTGAGGACGGGGAATTAATGAGCGGGAGCTGGGAGACCCAGTACTTC. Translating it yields CSVEDGELMSGSWETQYF. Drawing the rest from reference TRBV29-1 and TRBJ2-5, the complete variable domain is SAVISQKPSRDICQRGTSLTIQCQVDSQVTMMFWYRQQPGQSLTLIATANQGSEATYESGFVIDKFPISRPNLTFSTLTVSNMSPEDSSIYLCSVEDGELMSGSWETQYFGPGTRLLVL.

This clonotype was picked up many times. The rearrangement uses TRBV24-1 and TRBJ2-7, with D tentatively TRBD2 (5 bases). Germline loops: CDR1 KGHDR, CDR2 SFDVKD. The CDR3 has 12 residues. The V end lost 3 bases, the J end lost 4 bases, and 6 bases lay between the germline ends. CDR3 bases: TGTGCCACCAGTGATCGGGGTTACGAGCAGTACTTC. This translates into CATSDRGYEQYF.

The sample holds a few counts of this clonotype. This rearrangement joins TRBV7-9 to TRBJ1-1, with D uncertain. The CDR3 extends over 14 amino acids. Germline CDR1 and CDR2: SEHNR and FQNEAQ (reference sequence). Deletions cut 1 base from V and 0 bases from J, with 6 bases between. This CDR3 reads CASSLDTMNTEAFF. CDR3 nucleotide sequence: TGTGCCAGCAGCTTAGACACAATGAACACTGAAGCTTTCTTT.

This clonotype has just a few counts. The chain's CDR3 is CSVEDLQRTGELFF. The CDR3 bases are TGCAGCGTTGAAGATCTTCAGCGGACCGGGGAGCTGTTTTTT. The J gene is TRBJ2-2, the V gene TRBV29-1, with a tentative D call TRBD2 (5 bases). V was clipped by 0 bases and J by 5 bases, with 10 bases between them. The germline CDR1 and CDR2 sequences are SQVTM and ANQGSEA. The CDR3 has 14 residues.

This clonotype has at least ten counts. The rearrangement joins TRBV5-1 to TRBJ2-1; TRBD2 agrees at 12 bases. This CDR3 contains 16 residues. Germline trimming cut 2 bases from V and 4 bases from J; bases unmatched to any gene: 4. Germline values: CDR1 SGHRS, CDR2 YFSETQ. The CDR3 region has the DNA TGCGCCAGCAGCTTCCCGACTAGCGGGAGTTACAATGAGCAGTTCTTC. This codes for CASSFPTSGSYNEQFF.

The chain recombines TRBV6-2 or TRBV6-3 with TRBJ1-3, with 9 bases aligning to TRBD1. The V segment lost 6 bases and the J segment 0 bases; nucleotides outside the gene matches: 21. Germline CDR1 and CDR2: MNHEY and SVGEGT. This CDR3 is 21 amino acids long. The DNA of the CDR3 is TGTGCCAGCAGGATGAGCCGGGGGGGACAGGGAATGCGCCTCTCTGGAAACACCATATATTTT. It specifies CASRMSRGGQGMRLSGNTIYF.

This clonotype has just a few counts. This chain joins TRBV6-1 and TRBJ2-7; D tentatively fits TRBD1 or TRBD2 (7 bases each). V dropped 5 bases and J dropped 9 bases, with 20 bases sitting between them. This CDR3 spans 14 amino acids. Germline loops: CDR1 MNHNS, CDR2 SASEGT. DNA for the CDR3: TGTGCCAGCAGTCCCCCGGGGAGGGGGCGGGGGCAGTACTTC. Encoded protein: CASSPPGRGRGQYF.

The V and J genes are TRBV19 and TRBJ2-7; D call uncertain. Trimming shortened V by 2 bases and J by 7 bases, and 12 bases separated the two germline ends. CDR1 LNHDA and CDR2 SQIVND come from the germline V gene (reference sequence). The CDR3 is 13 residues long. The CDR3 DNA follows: TGTGCCAGTAGTATAACCCTAGTCCGGGAGCAGTACTTC. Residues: CASSITLVREQYF.

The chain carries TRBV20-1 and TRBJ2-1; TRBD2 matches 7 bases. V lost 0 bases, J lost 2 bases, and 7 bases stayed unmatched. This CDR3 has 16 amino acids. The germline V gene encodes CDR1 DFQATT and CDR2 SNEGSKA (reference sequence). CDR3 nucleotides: TGCAGTGCTAGAGATGGTGGGGGAGGGCCCTACAATGAGCAGTTCTTC. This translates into CSARDGGGGPYNEQFF.

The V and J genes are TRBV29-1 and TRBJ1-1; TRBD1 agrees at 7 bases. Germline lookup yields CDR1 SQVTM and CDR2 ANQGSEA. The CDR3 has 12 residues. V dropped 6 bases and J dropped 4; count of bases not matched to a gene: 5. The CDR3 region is CSVAGQPTEAFF. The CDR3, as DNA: TGCAGCGTGGCGGGACAGCCCACTGAAGCTTTCTTT.

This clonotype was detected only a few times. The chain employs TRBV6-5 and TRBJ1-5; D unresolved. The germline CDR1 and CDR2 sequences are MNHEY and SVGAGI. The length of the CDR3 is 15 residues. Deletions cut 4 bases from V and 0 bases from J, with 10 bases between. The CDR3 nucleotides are TGTGCCAGCAGTTCCGGAATTTATAGCAATCAGCCCCAGCATTTT. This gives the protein CASSSGIYSNQPQHF.

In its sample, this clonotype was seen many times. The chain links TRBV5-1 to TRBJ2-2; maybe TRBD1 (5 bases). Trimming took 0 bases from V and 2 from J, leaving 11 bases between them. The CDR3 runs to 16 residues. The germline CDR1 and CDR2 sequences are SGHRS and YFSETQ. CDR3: CASSLEAGSNTGELFF. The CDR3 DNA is TGCGCCAGCAGCTTGGAGGCAGGGTCTAACACCGGGGAGCTGTTTTTT.

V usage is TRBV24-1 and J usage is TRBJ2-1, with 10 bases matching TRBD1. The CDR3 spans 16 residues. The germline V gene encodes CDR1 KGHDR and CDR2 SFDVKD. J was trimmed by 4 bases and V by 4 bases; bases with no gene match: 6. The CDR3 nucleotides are TGTGCCACCAGTGACCGCCGGACAGGGGGATACAATGAGCAGTTCTTC. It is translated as CATSDRRTGGYNEQFF.

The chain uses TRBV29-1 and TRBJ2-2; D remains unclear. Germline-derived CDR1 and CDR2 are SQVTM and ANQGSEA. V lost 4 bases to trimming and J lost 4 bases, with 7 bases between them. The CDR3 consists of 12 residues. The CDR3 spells CSVGQPTGELFF. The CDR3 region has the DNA TGCAGCGTTGGTCAGCCCACCGGGGAGCTGTTTTTT.

The CDR3, as DNA: TGTGCCTGGAGTGTACTGACAGATAATTCACCCCTCCACTTT. This gives the protein CAWSVLTDNSPLHF. The V call is TRBV30, the J call TRBJ1-6; D possibly corresponds to TRBD1 (5 bases). V was pared by 0 bases and J by 5 bases, with 8 bases between. Germline V gene data show CDR1 as GTSNPN and CDR2 as SVGIG (reference sequence). The CDR3 consists of 14 residues.

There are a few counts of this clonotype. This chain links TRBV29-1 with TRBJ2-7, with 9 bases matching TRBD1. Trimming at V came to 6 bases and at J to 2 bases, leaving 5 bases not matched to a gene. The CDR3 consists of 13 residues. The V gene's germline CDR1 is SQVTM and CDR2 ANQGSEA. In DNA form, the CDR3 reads TGCAGCGTGGGGGACAGGGTTCCCTACGAGCAGTACTTC. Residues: CSVGDRVPYEQYF.

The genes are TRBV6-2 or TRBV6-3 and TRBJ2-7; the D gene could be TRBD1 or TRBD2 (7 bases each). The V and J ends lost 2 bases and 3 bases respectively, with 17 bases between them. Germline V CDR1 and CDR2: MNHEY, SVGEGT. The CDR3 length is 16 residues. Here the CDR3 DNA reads TGTGCCAGCAGTTACGGGGAGGGGGCTTGGAACTACGAGCAGTACTTC. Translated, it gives CASSYGEGAWNYEQYF.